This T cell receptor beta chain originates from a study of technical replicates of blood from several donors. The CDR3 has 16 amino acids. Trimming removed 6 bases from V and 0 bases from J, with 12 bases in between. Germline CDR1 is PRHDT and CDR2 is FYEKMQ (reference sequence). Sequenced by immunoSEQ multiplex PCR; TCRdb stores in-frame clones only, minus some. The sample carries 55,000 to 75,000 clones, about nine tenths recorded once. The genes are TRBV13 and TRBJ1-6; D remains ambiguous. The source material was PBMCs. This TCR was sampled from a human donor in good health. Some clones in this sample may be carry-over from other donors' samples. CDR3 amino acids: CASSRAAASYNSPLHF. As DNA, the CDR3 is TGTGCCAGCAGTCGAGCGGCGGCCTCCTATAATTCACCCCTCCACTTT.